This TCR beta chain was recorded in a study of siplizumab effects on memory and regulatory T cells. Sequencing was performed with immunoSEQ multiplex PCR; in TCRdb, only in-frame clones are kept and a portion is missing. The sample holds approximately 65,000 clones, 70% to 80% seen once. Whole-study results and caveats: A major contribution to the alloresponse seemed to be made by naive T cells, which seemed more diverse than memory cells. Siplizumab conditions gave an average of 68.8% Treg-derived mappable alloreactive CD4+ clones, versus approximately 27% for controls. Siplizumab brought about a significant reduction in alloreactive sequences traceable to unstimulated CD4+ memory cells. To unstimulated subsets, only a minor fraction of alloreactive clones could be mapped.

Points on this clone: Its specificity is not known.

The V gene's germline CDR1 is SGHNT and CDR2 YYREEE (reference sequence). The CDR3 is made up of 13 amino acids. Trimming took 0 bases from V and 7 from J, leaving 10 bases between them. The chain carries TRBV5-4 and TRBJ2-5, with D unclear. The clonotype was recovered from a human donor in good health. Material: memory CD4+ T cells sorted from blood. The CDR3 here is CASSLAEVRTQYF. Here the CDR3 DNA reads TGTGCCAGCAGCTTGGCCGAGGTTCGGACCCAGTACTTC.